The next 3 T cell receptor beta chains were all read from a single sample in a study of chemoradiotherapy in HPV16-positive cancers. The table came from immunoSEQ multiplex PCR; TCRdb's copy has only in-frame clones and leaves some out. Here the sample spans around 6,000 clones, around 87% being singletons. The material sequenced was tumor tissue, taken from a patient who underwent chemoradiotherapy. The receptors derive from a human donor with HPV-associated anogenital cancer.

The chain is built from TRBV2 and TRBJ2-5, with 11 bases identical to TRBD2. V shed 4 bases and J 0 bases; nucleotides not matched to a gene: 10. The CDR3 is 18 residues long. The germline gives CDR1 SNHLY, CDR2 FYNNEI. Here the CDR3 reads CASSGAGTSGKYQETQYF. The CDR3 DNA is TGTGCCAGCAGTGGCGCCGGGACTAGCGGAAAGTACCAAGAGACCCAGTACTTC.

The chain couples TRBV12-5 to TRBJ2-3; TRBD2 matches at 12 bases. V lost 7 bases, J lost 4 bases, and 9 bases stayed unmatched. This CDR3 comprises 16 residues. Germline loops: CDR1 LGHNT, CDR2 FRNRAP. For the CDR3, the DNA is TGTGCTAGTGCCCGTCGGACTAGCGGGATTTCAGATACGCAGTATTTT. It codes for CASARRTSGISDTQYF. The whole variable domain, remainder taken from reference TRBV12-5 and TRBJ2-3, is DARVTQTPRHKVTEMGQEVTMRCQPILGHNTVFWYRQTMMQGLELLAYFRNRAPLDDSGMPKDRFSAEMPDATLATLKIQPSEPRDSAVYFCASARRTSGISDTQYFGPGTRLTVL.

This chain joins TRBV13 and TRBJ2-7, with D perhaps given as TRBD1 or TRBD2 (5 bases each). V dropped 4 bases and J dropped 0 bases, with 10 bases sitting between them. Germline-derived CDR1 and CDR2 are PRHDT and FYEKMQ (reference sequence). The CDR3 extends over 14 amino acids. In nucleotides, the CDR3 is TGTGCCAGCAGCTCCGGGGCTGCCTCCTACGAGCAGTACTTC. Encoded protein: CASSSGAASYEQYF.